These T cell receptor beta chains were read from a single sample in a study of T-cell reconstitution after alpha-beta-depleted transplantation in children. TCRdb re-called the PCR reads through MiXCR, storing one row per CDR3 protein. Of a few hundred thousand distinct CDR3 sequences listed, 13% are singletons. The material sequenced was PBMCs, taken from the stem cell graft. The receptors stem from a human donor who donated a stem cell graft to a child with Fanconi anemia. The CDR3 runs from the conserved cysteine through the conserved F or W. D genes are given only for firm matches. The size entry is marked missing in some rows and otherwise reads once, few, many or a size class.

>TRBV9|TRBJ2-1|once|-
CASSAPARADNEQFF
TGTGCCAGCAGCGCGCCAGCCCGAGCGGACAATGAGCAGTTCTTC
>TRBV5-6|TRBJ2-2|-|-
CASSLEGGVRELFF
TGTGCCAGCAGCTTAGAAGGGGGAGTCCGGGAGCTGTTTTTT
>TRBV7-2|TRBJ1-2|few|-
CASSSTSQYYGYTF
TGTGCCAGCAGCTCGACCAGTCAGTACTATGGCTACACCTTC
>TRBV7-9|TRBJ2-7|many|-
CASSLGAESEQYF
TGTGCCAGCAGCTTAGGAGCAGAAAGCGAGCAGTACTTC
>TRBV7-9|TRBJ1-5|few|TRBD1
CASSLATGGSQPQHF
TGTGCCAGCAGCTTAGCAACAGGGGGCAGCCAGCCCCAGCATTTT
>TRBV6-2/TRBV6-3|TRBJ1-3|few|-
CASSGRNTIYF
TGTGCCAGCAGCGGTCGAAACACCATATATTTT
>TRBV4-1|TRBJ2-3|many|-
CASSLGGEDTQYF
TGCGCCAGCAGCCTAGGCGGGGAAGATACGCAGTATTTT
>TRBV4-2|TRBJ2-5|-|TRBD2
CARGQGLAGETQYF
TGTGCCAGGGGCCAGGGGCTAGCGGGGGAGACCCAGTACTTC
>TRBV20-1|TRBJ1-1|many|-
CSAPGPMNTEAFF
TGCAGTGCCCCCGGGCCCATGAACACTGAAGCTTTCTTT
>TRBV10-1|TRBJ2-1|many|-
CASRARRNNEQFF
TGCGCCAGCAGAGCTAGGCGAAACAATGAGCAGTTCTTC
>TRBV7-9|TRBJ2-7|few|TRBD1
CASSPGDRAGYEQYF
TGTGCCAGCAGCCCCGGGGACAGGGCGGGATACGAGCAGTACTTC
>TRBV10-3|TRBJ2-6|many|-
CAISDGMANVLTF
TGTGCCATCAGTGACGGTATGGCCAACGTCCTGACTTTC
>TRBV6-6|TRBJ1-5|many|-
CASSYSEYQPQHF
TGTGCCAGCAGTTACTCGGAATATCAGCCCCAGCATTTT
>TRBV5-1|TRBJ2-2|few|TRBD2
CASSHPSGATGELFF
TGCGCCAGCAGCCACCCTAGCGGGGCCACCGGGGAGCTGTTTTTT
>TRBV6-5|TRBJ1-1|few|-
CASSYTATYTEAFF
TGTGCCAGCAGTTATACCGCAACGTACACTGAAGCTTTCTTT
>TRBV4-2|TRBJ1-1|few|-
CASSQDGGLGYTEAFF
TGTGCCAGCAGCCAAGATGGGGGGCTGGGGTACACTGAAGCTTTCTTT
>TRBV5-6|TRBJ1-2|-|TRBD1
CASSLGATGDYGYTF
TGTGCCAGCAGCTTGGGGGCGACAGGGGACTATGGCTACACCTTC
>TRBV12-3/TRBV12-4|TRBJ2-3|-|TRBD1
CASRRGQGSDTQYF
TGTGCCAGCAGACGGGGACAGGGGTCAGATACGCAGTATTTT
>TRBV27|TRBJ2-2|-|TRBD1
CASSYYPPGQGASGELFF
TGTGCCAGCAGTTACTATCCCCCGGGACAGGGGGCCTCCGGGGAGCTGTTTTTT
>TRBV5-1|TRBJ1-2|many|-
CASSLVGQGYGYTF
TGCGCCAGCAGCTTGGTCGGCCAGGGCTATGGCTACACCTTC
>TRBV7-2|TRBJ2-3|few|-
CASSMTADTQYF
TGTGCCAGCAGCATGACAGCAGATACGCAGTATTTT
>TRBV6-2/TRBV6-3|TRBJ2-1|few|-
CASSHLIGLLTYNEQFF
TGTGCCAGCAGTCATCTTATCGGCCTACTAACCTACAATGAGCAGTTCTTC
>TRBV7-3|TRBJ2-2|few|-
CASSLDVREGGELFF
TGTGCCAGCAGCTTAGACGTACGCGAAGGAGGGGAGCTGTTTTTT
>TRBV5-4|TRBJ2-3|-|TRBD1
CASSLGPGTGSDTQYF
TGTGCCAGCAGCTTGGGCCCGGGGACAGGGTCAGATACGCAGTATTTT
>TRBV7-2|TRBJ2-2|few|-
CASSPGRWGTGELFF
TGTGCCAGCAGCCCAGGGAGATGGGGCACCGGGGAGCTGTTTTTT
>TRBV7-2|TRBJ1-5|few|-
CASSPSGRGASNQPQHF
TGTGCCAGCAGCCCGTCGGGGCGGGGAGCCTCCAATCAGCCCCAGCATTTT
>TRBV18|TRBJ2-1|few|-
CASSPKQDNEQFF
TGTGCCAGCTCACCGAAGCAGGACAATGAGCAGTTCTTC
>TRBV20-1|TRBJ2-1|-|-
CSGIHREAYNEQFF
TGCAGTGGCATCCACAGGGAGGCCTACAATGAGCAGTTCTTC